The rows below give T cell receptor beta chains drawn from one sample of a study of blood T cell repertoires in COVID-19. Sequencing used immunoSEQ multiplex PCR; TCRdb keeps in-frame clones, though not all of them. This sample has around 250,000 clones, with about 82% found just once. The sequenced sample was peripheral blood. The receptors come from a man aged 45 to 65 with active or convalescent COVID-19. Both conserved end residues are part of each CDR3. The D gene is left open where the match is weak. Some rows mark clone size as missing; the rest say once, few, many or name a class of expanded clone.

TRBJ1-5,13,-,-,TRBV30,TGTGCCTGGAGTGACGACAGGCATCAGCCCCAGCATTTT,CAWSDDRHQPQHF
TRBJ1-2,16,many,-,TRBV28,TGTGCCAGCAGTTTACAGGGCGCAATTCCACAAGTTGGCTACACCTTC,CASSLQGAIPQVGYTF
TRBJ1-1,14,-,-,TRBV6-5,TGTGCCAGCAGATCAGGGGTTTCAAACACTGAAGCTTTCTTT,CASRSGVSNTEAFF
TRBJ2-1,13,once,TRBD2,TRBV30,TGTGCCTGGAGTAGCGGGAACTACAATGAGCAGTTCTTC,CAWSSGNYNEQFF
TRBJ2-1,17,-,TRBD2,TRBV4-1,TGCGCCAGCAGCCCCTTCGGGCTAGCGGCTAGATGGAATGAGCAGTTCTTC,CASSPFGLAARWNEQFF
TRBJ2-7,13,-,-,TRBV7-2,TGTGCCAGCAGCTTTGGACAGAACTACGAGCAGTACTTC,CASSFGQNYEQYF
TRBJ1-1,15,-,-,TRBV5-4,TGTGCCAGCAGCTTGAGGCAACAGGGGAACACTGAAGCTTTCTTT,CASSLRQQGNTEAFF
TRBJ1-6,13,few,-,TRBV6-4,TGTGCCAGCAGTGAGACAGGAGAGTCACCCCTCCACTTT,CASSETGESPLHF
TRBJ1-5,16,few,TRBD1,TRBV28,TGTGCCAGCAAGGACAGGGGGAGAGGAGGGAATCAGCCCCAGCATTTT,CASKDRGRGGNQPQHF
TRBJ2-2,16,-,TRBD1,TRBV24-1,TGTGCCACCAGTGACCCGACAGGGGTGAACACCGGGGAGCTGTTTTTT,CATSDPTGVNTGELFF
TRBJ2-5,14,-,TRBD2,TRBV5-1,TGCGCCAGCAGCTTGGAACTAGCGGAAGAGACCCAGTACTTC,CASSLELAEETQYF
TRBJ1-3,15,-,-,TRBV7-9,TGTGCCAGCAGCAGCTCAGGAAGCTCTGGAAACACCATATATTTT,CASSSSGSSGNTIYF
TRBJ1-2,15,-,TRBD1,TRBV29-1,TGCAGCGTTGTCCCCGGACAGGGTTTAATCTATGGCTACACCTTC,CSVVPGQGLIYGYTF
TRBJ1-3,15,-,TRBD1,TRBV25-1,TGTGCCAGCAGTGAGGGGACAGGGTCCGGAAACACCATATATTTT,CASSEGTGSGNTIYF
TRBJ1-5,14,-,-,TRBV24-1,TGTGCCACCAGTGATTACCTCACAGGGAAGCCCCAGCATTTT,CATSDYLTGKPQHF
TRBJ1-1,12,-,-,TRBV3-1/TRBV3-2,TGTGCCAGCAGCCAGGCAGGGTCTGAAGCTTTCTTT,CASSQAGSEAFF
TRBJ1-1,15,-,-,TRBV6-1,TGTGCCAGCCGGGGCGGTGGGACCAGGGGCACTGAAGCTTTCTTT,CASRGGGTRGTEAFF
TRBJ2-2,15,once,-,TRBV19,TGTGCCAGTAGTGCCTGGACAGCGGTCACCGGGGAGCTGTTTTTT,CASSAWTAVTGELFF
TRBJ1-5,16,-,TRBD1,TRBV2,TGTGCCAGCAGTAGGGACAGGGGGCGTGGAGCCCAGCCCCAGCATTTT,CASSRDRGRGAQPQHF
TRBJ1-4,15,-,TRBD1,TRBV7-2,TGTGCCAGCAGCATCCGACAGGGAATTCCCGAAAAACTGTTTTTT,CASSIRQGIPEKLFF
TRBJ2-1,15,-,-,TRBV11-2,TGTGCCAGCAGCCCCGTTGGGGCTGAAGTCCATGAGCAGTTCTTC,CASSPVGAEVHEQFF
TRBJ1-2,13,-,-,TRBV5-1,TGCGCCAGCAGCTTCGATTCAAGGGGCGGCTACACCTTC,CASSFDSRGGYTF
TRBJ2-6,15,-,-,TRBV10-1,TGCGCCAGCAGTGAGGTGGCCTCTGGGGCCAACGTCCTGACTTTC,CASSEVASGANVLTF
TRBJ2-3,14,-,TRBD2,TRBV12-5,TGTGCTAGTGTTCCCGGACTAGCGACAGATACGCAGTATTTT,CASVPGLATDTQYF